What follows is one T cell receptor (beta chain) and its context. These data are taken from a study of blood T cell repertoires in COVID-19. Study background: The study drew acute and convalescent COVID-19 samples from the United States, Italy and Spain. PBMCs, B-cell-depleted T cells, or T cells provided the cDNA or gDNA that made up the material.

The CDR3 has 12 amino acids. Trimming took 0 bases from V and 6 from J, leaving 5 bases between them. The repertoire was sequenced with immunoSEQ multiplex PCR; TCRdb's copy has only in-frame clones and lacks some. The profile shows 200,000 to 250,000 clones, 88% of them singletons. Living in under 30 US areas, the participants were between about 18 and 100 years of age. In assigning cohorts, the study relied on participant-reported clinical history. This chain links TRBV12-3 or TRBV12-4 with TRBJ1-2; D is uncertain. This clonotype originated in a woman aged 25 to 45 who had been exposed to COVID-19. Sequenced: PBMCs or T cells enriched from blood (not recorded which). DNA of the CDR3: TGTGCCAGCAGTTTAGCGGGCCATGGCTACACCTTC. Protein: CASSLAGHGYTF.